One and the same sample provided the 32 T cell receptor beta chains below, sequenced in a study of shared clonotypes between healthy human individuals. Profiling relied on immunoSEQ multiplex PCR, and the TCRdb table lists in-frame clones only, not all of them. Among 2.5 million or so clones listed, roughly 92% were seen once. The sequenced material came from naive CD4+ T cells sorted from blood. Subset noted: CD45RA+ positively selected. The receptors were sampled from a man aged 18 to 29 in good health.

This chain joins TRBV7-2 and TRBJ2-6; 7 bases agree with TRBD1. Germline values: CDR1 SGHTA, CDR2 FQGNSA. CDR3 length: 17 amino acids. The ends lost 5 bases at V and 11 bases at J; junction bases unmatched: 18. The CDR3 reads CASSPPDRPMLRYVLTF. Here the CDR3 DNA reads TGTGCCAGCAGCCCCCCGGACAGGCCTATGTTGCGGTACGTCCTGACTTTC.

The genes are TRBV2 and TRBJ1-5; D possibly corresponds to TRBD1 (6 bases). The germline V gene has CDR1 SNHLY and CDR2 FYNNEI. Trimming shortened V by 4 bases and J by 6 bases, and 13 bases separated the two germline ends. The CDR3 consists of 14 residues. The CDR3 loop is CASSARGTSQPQHF. The CDR3 DNA is TGTGCCAGCAGTGCTAGGGGGACGAGTCAGCCCCAGCATTTT.

On this clone itself: Other DNA sequences of this sample code for an identical CDR3. The genes are TRBV29-1 and TRBJ1-1; 10 bases are shared with TRBD1. V lost 6 bases, J lost 3 bases, and 4 bases stayed unmatched. The germline gives CDR1 SQVTM, CDR2 ANQGSEA. CDR3 length: 13 amino acids. The CDR3 DNA sequence: TGCAGCGTCCGGACAGGGGGGGACACTGAAGCTTTCTTT. Translation: CSVRTGGDTEAFF.

This chain links TRBV5-1 with TRBJ1-2, with no clear D. CDR3 length: 14 amino acids. Germline CDR1 is SGHRS and CDR2 is YFSETQ. Between the trimmed V and J ends, which lost 0 bases and 1 base, there was a span of 7 bases. The CDR3 region is CASSLVGGNYGYTF. DNA of the CDR3: TGCGCCAGCAGCTTGGTAGGCGGTAACTATGGCTACACCTTC.

This chain uses TRBV5-5 with TRBJ2-5, with D tentatively TRBD1 (6 bases). The CDR3 is 13 residues long. Trimming took 4 bases from V and 0 from J, leaving 7 bases between them. CDR1 and CDR2 (germline): SGHKS, YYEKEE (reference sequence). The CDR3 region is CASSDRNQETQYF. CDR3 nucleotide sequence: TGTGCCAGCAGCGACAGGAACCAAGAGACCCAGTACTTC.

The chain combines TRBV28 with TRBJ2-7; D might be TRBD1 or TRBD2, each matching 6 bases. From germline, CDR1 is MDHEN and CDR2 SYDVKM. The length of the CDR3 is 15 residues. V was shortened by 5 bases and J by 1 base, with 15 bases between the two germline ends. CDR3 sequence: CASSRRDISSYEQYF. The DNA of the CDR3 is TGTGCCAGCAGTAGGCGGGACATAAGTTCCTACGAGCAGTACTTC.

V gene TRBV5-1 combines with J gene TRBJ1-2, with D unclear. The CDR3 has 14 residues. Germline V lookup: CDR1 SGHRS, CDR2 YFSETQ. V was cut by 3 bases and J by 2 bases, with 11 bases left in between. In DNA, the CDR3 is TGCGCCAGCAGCTCCAGGACGAGCAACTATGGCTACACCTTC. Residues: CASSSRTSNYGYTF.

J is TRBJ2-5 and V is TRBV7-6; no clear D gene. Germline V gene lookup returns CDR1 SGHVS and CDR2 FNYEAQ. V was trimmed by 3 bases and J by 3 bases, leaving 8 bases between them. The CDR3 is 13 amino acids. This CDR3 is CASSLAKEETQYF. The CDR3 DNA sequence: TGTGCCAGCAGCTTGGCAAAGGAAGAGACCCAGTACTTC.

Comment on this clone: Distinct nucleotide sequences in the sample also encode this CDR3. V usage is TRBV9 and J usage is TRBJ2-2; no firm D call. Germline lookup yields CDR1 SGDLS and CDR2 YYNGEE. V was clipped by 0 bases and J by 0 bases, with 6 bases between them. The CDR3 consists of 15 residues. The CDR3 sequence is CASSVVSTNTGELFF. In DNA form, the CDR3 reads TGTGCCAGCAGCGTAGTCAGTACGAACACCGGGGAGCTGTTTTTT.

The V and J genes are TRBV6-6 and TRBJ2-5; the D gene is possibly TRBD2 (6 bases). Germline V CDR1 and CDR2: MNHNY, SVGAGI (reference sequence). Trimming stripped 4 bases from V and 3 bases from J, with 12 bases between. The CDR3 is made up of 14 amino acids. Here the CDR3 DNA reads TGTGCCAGCAGTTTCGGGACTGGGGAAGAGACCCAGTACTTC. It is translated as CASSFGTGEETQYF.

The chain carries TRBV5-1 and TRBJ2-3; D possibly corresponds to TRBD2 (6 bases). The V end lost 4 bases, the J end lost 3 bases, and 21 bases lay between the germline ends. The CDR3 has 17 residues. CDR1 SGHRS and CDR2 YFSETQ come from the germline V gene. The chain's CDR3 is CASSPAAGTMGTDTQYF. The CDR3 DNA follows: TGCGCCAGCAGCCCGGCAGCGGGTACTATGGGGACAGATACGCAGTATTTT. Full variable domain (missing parts from reference TRBV5-1 and TRBJ2-3): KAGVTQTPRYLIKTRGQQVTLSCSPISGHRSVSWYQQTPGQGLQFLFEYFSETQRNKGNFPGRFSGRQFSNSRSEMNVSTLELGDSALYLCASSPAAGTMGTDTQYFGPGTRLTVL.

As to this clone: Other DNA sequences in the sample encode the same CDR3. The J gene is TRBJ2-7, the V gene TRBV5-4; 10 nucleotides align to TRBD1. The CDR3 is 15 residues long. V lost 0 bases, J lost 5 bases, and 5 bases stayed unmatched. Germline V gene sequence: CDR1 SGHNT, CDR2 YYREEE (reference sequence). The CDR3 DNA reads TGTGCCAGCAGCTTGGTAGGACAGGGGGGGAACGAGCAGTACTTC. Its translation is CASSLVGQGGNEQYF.

The chain carries TRBV10-3 and TRBJ2-3; TRBD2 agrees at 8 bases. This CDR3 contains 16 residues. The V gene end was trimmed by 4 bases and the J gene end by 3 bases; junction bases not matched to a gene: 9. CDR1 and CDR2 from the germline V gene are ENHRY and SYGVKD. The CDR3 is CAISGGSGTKTDTQYF. CDR3 DNA: TGTGCCATCAGTGGTGGTAGCGGGACGAAAACAGATACGCAGTATTTT.

V and J are TRBV7-9 and TRBJ1-1; TRBD1 might be the D (5 bases). This CDR3 comprises 13 residues. V lost 3 bases and J 4 bases, leaving 9 bases between the germline ends. The V gene's germline CDR1 is SEHNR and CDR2 FQNEAQ (reference sequence). The CDR3 DNA follows: TGTGCCAGCAGCTTTAGAAGGGGCACTGAAGCTTTCTTT. Translation gives CASSFRRGTEAFF.

This clone came up a few times. Written as DNA, the CDR3 is TGCGCCAGCAGCCAAGAACAAGCGTCGGGCTCCTACGAGCAGTACTTC. Amino acid sequence: CASSQEQASGSYEQYF. The chain couples TRBV4-1 to TRBJ2-7; the D is unclear. Between the trimmed V and J ends, which lost 0 bases and 0 bases, there was a span of 12 bases. This CDR3 region has 16 residues. Germline V gene sequence: CDR1 MGHRA, CDR2 YSYEKL.

V usage is TRBV4-1 and J usage is TRBJ1-2; weak D call: TRBD1 (5 bases). The CDR3 is made up of 15 amino acids. V dropped 0 bases and J dropped 10 bases, with 18 bases sitting between them. Germline CDR1 is MGHRA and CDR2 is YSYEKL. DNA for the CDR3: TGCGCCAGCAGCCAAGATACGGGGGGTAGGTCTTTCTACACCTTC. It translates to CASSQDTGGRSFYTF.

This chain joins TRBV30 and TRBJ2-3; 16 bases are a match to TRBD2. Trimming cost V 7 bases and J 0 bases; bases outside gene matches: 7. The germline CDR1 and CDR2 sequences are GTSNPN and SVGIG (reference sequence). The CDR3 has 17 residues. DNA for the CDR3: TGTGCCTTGGGACTAGCGGGGGGGCCGGGAAGCACAGATACGCAGTATTTT. Protein sequence: CALGLAGGPGSTDTQYF.

The CDR3 bases are TGCAGCGTCTACCACGGGGACACTCCCCAGACCCAGTACTTC. Its protein is CSVYHGDTPQTQYF. The chain uses TRBV29-1 and TRBJ2-5, with D possibly TRBD1 on 6 matching bases. Germline-derived CDR1 and CDR2 are SQVTM and ANQGSEA. Trimming pared 6 bases from V and 6 bases from J, leaving 20 bases between. There are 14 residues in the CDR3. Variable domain in full (rest from reference TRBV29-1 and TRBJ2-5): SAVISQKPSRDICQRGTSLTIQCQVDSQVTMMFWYRQQPGQSLTLIATANQGSEATYESGFVIDKFPISRPNLTFSTLTVSNMSPEDSSIYLCSVYHGDTPQTQYFGPGTRLLVL.

The table lists this clone with a few counts. The chain has TRBV19 and TRBJ1-5, with D unclear. The length of the CDR3 is 17 residues. Germline CDR1 reads LNHDA; CDR2 reads SQIVND (reference sequence). The V gene lost 4 bases and the J gene lost 0 bases, with 16 bases spanning the gap. The CDR3 nucleotides are TGTGCCAGTAGTACGCACGCGGGAACAGCTAGCAATCAGCCCCAGCATTTT. Translating gives CASSTHAGTASNQPQHF.

The chain combines TRBV4-3 with TRBJ2-5; 7 positions agree with TRBD1. The V gene end was trimmed by 4 bases and the J gene end by 1 base; junction bases not matched to a gene: 12. This CDR3 has 17 amino acids. Per the germline V gene, CDR1 is LGHNA and CDR2 is YSLEER. The CDR3 nucleotides read TGCGCCAGCAGCCCTGAATTGACAGGGCCGGCCCAAGAGACCCAGTACTTC. Protein product: CASSPELTGPAQETQYF.

In its sample, this clone was seen a few times. CDR3: CAARGQNTEAFF. The DNA of the CDR3 is TGTGCAGCTCGAGGACAGAACACTGAAGCTTTCTTT. This sequence joins TRBV18 and TRBJ1-1, with TRBD1 as a possible D gene (5 bases). The CDR3 totals 12 residues. The germline V gene has CDR1 KGHSH and CDR2 LQKENI. Full variable domain (rest looked up from reference TRBV18 and TRBJ1-1): NAGVMQNPRHLVRRRGQEARLRCSPMKGHSHVYWYRQLPEEGLKFMVYLQKENIIDESGMPKERFSAEFPKEGPSILRIQQVVRGDSAAYFCAARGQNTEAFFGQGTRLTVV.

This sequence joins TRBV7-9 and TRBJ2-1; either TRBD1 or TRBD2 may fit D (5 bases each). Germline CDR1 SEHNR, CDR2 FQNEAQ (reference sequence). The CDR3 has 11 amino acids. Between the trimmed V and J ends, which lost 7 bases and 8 bases, there was a span of 9 bases. The CDR3 loop is CASTEGYEQFF. The CDR3 DNA follows: TGTGCCAGCACCGAGGGGTATGAGCAGTTCTTC. The full variable domain, with the rest looked up from reference TRBV7-9 and TRBJ2-1, is DTGVSQNPRHKITKRGQNVTFRCDPISEHNRLYWYRQTLGQGPEFLTYFQNEAQLEKSRLLSDRFSAERPKGSFSTLEIQRTEQGDSAMYLCASTEGYEQFFGPGTRLTVL.

The chain combines TRBV7-3 with TRBJ2-3, with 10 bases identical to TRBD2. Germline V gene data show CDR1 as SGHTA and CDR2 as FQGTGA. The CDR3 has 15 amino acids. The V and J ends lost 5 bases and 3 bases, in that order; junction bases with no gene match: 5. CDR3 sequence: CASSVAGGKTDTQYF. The DNA of the CDR3 is TGTGCCAGCAGCGTAGCGGGGGGAAAGACAGATACGCAGTATTTT.

J is TRBJ1-4 and V is TRBV7-9; TRBD1 is a possible D gene (5 bases). Trimming left V 8 bases short and J 7 bases short, with 17 bases between. Per germline, CDR1 SEHNR and CDR2 FQNEAQ (reference sequence). The CDR3 covers 14 residues. The CDR3 DNA follows: TGTGCCAGCGGGGTCACACAGGACGGTGAAAAACTGTTTTTT. Residues: CASGVTQDGEKLFF. The full variable domain, completed using reference TRBV7-9 and TRBJ1-4, is DTGVSQNPRHKITKRGQNVTFRCDPISEHNRLYWYRQTLGQGPEFLTYFQNEAQLEKSRLLSDRFSAERPKGSFSTLEIQRTEQGDSAMYLCASGVTQDGEKLFFGSGTQLSVL.

The genes are TRBV9 and TRBJ2-1; D unresolved. CDR1 SGDLS and CDR2 YYNGEE come from the germline V gene. The CDR3 covers 15 residues. V gave up 0 bases and J gave up 9 bases, with 16 bases separating them. CDR3 residues: CASSVAPGLIGEQFF. In nucleotides, the CDR3 is TGTGCCAGCAGCGTAGCCCCGGGCCTTATCGGTGAGCAGTTCTTC. The full variable domain, rest sourced from reference TRBV9 and TRBJ2-1, is DSGVTQTPKHLITATGQRVTLRCSPRSGDLSVYWYQQSLDQGLQFLIQYYNGEERAKGNILERFSAQQFPDLHSELNLSSLELGDSALYFCASSVAPGLIGEQFFGPGTRLTVL.

The CDR3 nucleotides read TGCGCCAGCAGACCCGGACAGGAAGCCTCCTACGAGCAGTACTTC. Residues: CASRPGQEASYEQYF. V gene TRBV5-1 combines with J gene TRBJ2-7; TRBD1 agrees at 7 bases. V lost 5 bases to trimming and J lost 0 bases; unmatched junction nucleotides: 8. This CDR3 has 15 amino acids. From germline, CDR1 is SGHRS and CDR2 YFSETQ.

The chain employs TRBV6-1 and TRBJ2-7; 7 bases align to TRBD1. This CDR3 region has 12 residues. With 4 bases clipped from V and 7 bases from J, the junction kept 4 bases outside the gene matches. Germline loops: CDR1 MNHNS, CDR2 SASEGT. CDR3 protein: CASSGQGWEQYF. Written as DNA, the CDR3 is TGTGCCAGCAGTGGACAGGGATGGGAGCAGTACTTC.

The chain is built from TRBV18 and TRBJ1-6, with D possibly matching TRBD1 (5 bases). The germline gives CDR1 KGHSH, CDR2 LQKENI. V shed 1 base and J shed 2 bases, with 9 bases lying between them. The CDR3 extends over 16 amino acids. Here the CDR3 reads CASSPQGLAYNSPLHF. CDR3 sequence (DNA): TGTGCCAGCTCACCACAGGGGTTGGCCTATAATTCACCCCTCCACTTT.

The V call is TRBV5-1, the J call TRBJ1-1; tentatively, D is TRBD1 (5 bases). Germline V CDR1 and CDR2: SGHRS, YFSETQ. This CDR3 comprises 13 residues. The ends were cut back, 3 bases at V and 5 bases at J, with 11 bases in the middle. The CDR3, as DNA: TGCGCCAGCAGCTCGGGGGAAAGGACTGAAGCTTTCTTT. This encodes CASSSGERTEAFF.

The chain links TRBV10-1 to TRBJ1-4; D not resolved. CDR1 and CDR2 (germline): WNHNN, SYGVQD (reference sequence). V gave up 5 bases and J gave up 8 bases, with 15 bases separating them. The CDR3 runs 14 residues. CDR3 coding DNA: TGCGCCAGCAGTCAACAGCCCGAGGGAGAAAAACTGTTTTTT. Translated, it gives CASSQQPEGEKLFF.

This chain joins TRBV19 and TRBJ1-2, with no clear D. Trimming removed 4 bases at V and 4 bases at J, with 10 bases between. CDR1 and CDR2 (germline): LNHDA, SQIVND (reference sequence). This CDR3 contains 13 residues. CDR3: CASSNGDPYGYTF. As DNA, the CDR3 is TGTGCCAGTAGTAATGGGGATCCCTATGGCTACACCTTC.

In its sample, this clone was seen a few times. J is TRBJ2-7 and V is TRBV6-4; 11 bases are shared with TRBD1. The CDR3 runs to 14 residues. Looked up from germline, CDR1 is MRHNA and CDR2 is SNTAGT. V gave up 6 bases and J gave up 0 bases; unmatched junction bases: 1. The CDR3 bases are TGTGCCAGCAGAGGACAGGGGGCCTCCTACGAGCAGTACTTC. This codes for CASRGQGASYEQYF.